This T cell receptor (beta chain) was documented in a study of blood T cell repertoires in COVID-19. Per the germline V gene, CDR1 is MNHEY and CDR2 is SMNVEV (reference sequence). V trimming: 8 bases; J trimming: 1 base; junction bases outside the gene matches: 13. CDR3 length: 17 residues. In the authors' workflow: It was from reference gene primer amplification that nucleated cell counts were estimated. Libraries were prepared by immunoSEQ multiplex PCR; TCRdb keeps only in-frame clonotypes and omits some of them. V and J calls and clone size are as listed in that table; D and trimming were resolved from the DNA. Of around 29,000 clones detected, 75% to 90% appear once; the ten largest clones hold roughly 9.1%.

The sequencing sample was made of peripheral blood. The V gene is TRBV27, the J gene TRBJ2-2, with 7 bases matching TRBD2. The clonotype originates from a man in his 60s with acute or convalescent COVID-19. The CDR3 protein is CASVSQGPSGNTGELFF. CDR3 DNA: TGTGCCAGCGTTTCCCAGGGACCTAGCGGGAACACCGGGGAGCTGTTTTTT.